This T cell receptor (beta chain) comes out of a study of low-dose radiotherapy and immunotherapy resistance in tumors. Study at large: The regimen for patients comprised intravenous nivolumab 240 mg every two weeks plus intravenous ipilimumab 1 mg/kg every six weeks. It was every two weeks, one day before radiation and immunotherapy, that intravenous cyclophosphamide 200 mg/m2 was given.

Time point here: before trial treatment. Treatment of the donors consisted of nivolumab and ipilimumab (plus aspirin, low-dose cyclophosphamide and low-dose radiotherapy). This clonotype was recorded many times. Germline values: CDR1 SGHRS, CDR2 YFSETQ. The CDR3 runs 16 residues. Trimming took off 0 bases at V and 5 bases at J, with 18 bases between the two ends. Covering alpha and beta chains, TRAV- and TRBV-specific primers were used for the first-strand cDNA. Over approximately 20 PCR cycles, TCRs were amplified from a constant-region primer and V-primer adapter. TCRdb itself ran the reads through MiXCR, one entry per CDR3 protein. The sample lists tens of thousands of distinct CDR3 sequences; roughly 28% were seen once.

The source was PBMCs, collected before treatment. The chain uses TRBV5-1 and TRBJ2-7; D could derive from TRBD1 or TRBD2 (5 bases each). The receptor was isolated from a male donor with gallbladder cancer. The CDR3 sequence: CASSLDKLTGRNEQYF. CDR3 in DNA: TGCGCCAGCAGCTTGGATAAATTGACGGGGCGAAACGAGCAGTACTTC.